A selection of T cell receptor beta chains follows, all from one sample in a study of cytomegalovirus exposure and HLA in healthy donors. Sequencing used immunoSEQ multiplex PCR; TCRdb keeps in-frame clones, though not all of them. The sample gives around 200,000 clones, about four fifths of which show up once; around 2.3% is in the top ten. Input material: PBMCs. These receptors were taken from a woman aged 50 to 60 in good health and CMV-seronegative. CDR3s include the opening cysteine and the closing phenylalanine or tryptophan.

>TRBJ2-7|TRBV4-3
CASSQEEGGSYEQYF
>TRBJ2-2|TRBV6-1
CASIPGQNTGELFF
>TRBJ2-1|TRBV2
CASSARGEQFF
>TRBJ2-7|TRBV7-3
CASSLTRNTYEQYF
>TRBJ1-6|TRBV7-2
CASSYGQPQNSPLHF
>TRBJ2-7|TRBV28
CASSLQREPSYEQYF
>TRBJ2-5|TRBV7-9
CSSSLGQGGETQYF
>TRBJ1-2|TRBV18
CASSSEGGGYTF
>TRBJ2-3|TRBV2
CASYPTISPTDTQYF
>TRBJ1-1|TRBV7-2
CASSPSQNTEAFF
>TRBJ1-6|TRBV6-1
CATIPSGDSPLHF
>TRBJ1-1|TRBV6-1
CASSEDRVLREAFF
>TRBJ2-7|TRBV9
CASTPLPSALEQYF
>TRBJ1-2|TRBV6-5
CASSPSASNYGYTF
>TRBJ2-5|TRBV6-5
CASSTDRGQETQYF
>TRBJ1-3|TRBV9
CASSVVGGSGNTIYF
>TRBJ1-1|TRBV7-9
CASSWGTGSRTEAFF